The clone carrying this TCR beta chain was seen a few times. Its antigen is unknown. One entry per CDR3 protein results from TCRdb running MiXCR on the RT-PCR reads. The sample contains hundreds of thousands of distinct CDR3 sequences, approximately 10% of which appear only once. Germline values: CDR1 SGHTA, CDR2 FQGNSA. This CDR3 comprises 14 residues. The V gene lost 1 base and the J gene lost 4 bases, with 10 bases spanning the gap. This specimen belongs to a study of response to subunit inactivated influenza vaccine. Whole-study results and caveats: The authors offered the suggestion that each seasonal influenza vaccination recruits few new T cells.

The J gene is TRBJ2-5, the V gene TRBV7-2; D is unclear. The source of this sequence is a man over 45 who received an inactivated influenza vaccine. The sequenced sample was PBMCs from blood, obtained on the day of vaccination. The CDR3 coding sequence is TGTGCCAGCAGCTTAGGGCCCGGCGGAGAGACCCAGTACTTC. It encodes CASSLGPGGETQYF.